Below, 17 T cell receptor beta chains from the same sample are listed, as sequenced in a study of CD4 T cells in relation to SARS-CoV-2 and coronaviruses listed by TCRdb under 2021. These receptors lack a known antigen. The library was built by means of the immunoSEQ multiplex PCR assay. TCRdb took over this immuneACCESS table, retaining in-frame rearrangements with V and J assigned. Such tables are incomplete; in checked studies, under half of the missing clones stem from an unresolved V gene, and the remainder is unexplained. Within this sample are tens of thousands of clones, with under 90% of them counted one time only. The ten biggest clones cover 1% to 1.5% of the sample. The material sequenced was naive CD4+ T cells from PBMCs, cultured in vitro. Per the publication, the cell subset or site label means: naive CD4+ T cells isolated by negative enrichment. Receptors originate from an adult with COVID-19.

This chain uses TRBV5-1 with TRBJ2-1; 9 bases are a match to TRBD1. The CDR3 loop spans 16 amino acids. Germline V gene data show CDR1 as SGHRS and CDR2 as YFSETQ. V trimming: 5 bases; J trimming: 5 bases; junction bases outside the gene matches: 11. CDR3 sequence: CASSPRVGQGHNEQFF. Here the CDR3 DNA reads TGCGCCAGCAGTCCCCGTGTGGGACAGGGCCACAATGAGCAGTTCTTC.

The J gene is TRBJ2-2, the V gene TRBV7-9; the match to TRBD2 covers 12 bases. The CDR3 covers 15 residues. The trim removed 5 bases at V and 4 bases at J, leaving 2 bases unmatched. Germline lookup yields CDR1 SEHNR and CDR2 FQNEAQ (reference sequence). CDR3 protein: CASSTSGRSTGELFF. CDR3 nucleotide sequence: TGTGCCAGCAGCACTAGCGGGAGGAGCACCGGGGAGCTGTTTTTT.

This clone has a handful of counts. The chain couples TRBV3-1 (or the pseudogene TRBV3-2) to TRBJ2-2, with unresolved D. This CDR3 spans 13 amino acids. Deletions cut 5 bases from V and 4 bases from J, with 8 bases between. The V gene's germline CDR1 is LGHDT and CDR2 YNNKEL (reference sequence). The CDR3 spells CASSYTGTGELFF. CDR3 DNA: TGTGCCAGCAGCTACACTGGCACCGGGGAGCTGTTTTTT.

The genes are TRBV6-6 and TRBJ2-5; tentatively, D is TRBD1 or TRBD2 (6 bases each). Trimming left V 2 bases short and J 6 bases short, with 10 bases between. CDR3 size: 13 residues. Germline V gene lookup returns CDR1 MNHNY and CDR2 SVGAGI (reference sequence). The CDR3 loop reads CASSYGGPQTQYF. The CDR3 region has the DNA TGTGCCAGCAGTTACGGGGGGCCGCAGACCCAGTACTTC.

In this sample, this clone turned up once. The chain carries TRBV4-1 and TRBJ2-5, with TRBD2 matching 10 bases. There are 17 residues in the CDR3. The ends lost 0 bases at V and 5 bases at J; junction bases unmatched: 9. Germline V lookup: CDR1 MGHRA, CDR2 YSYEKL. The CDR3 is CASSQELAGRGGETQYF. CDR3 coding DNA: TGCGCCAGCAGCCAAGAACTAGCGGGAAGGGGTGGGGAGACCCAGTACTTC.

This clone was counted a few times. V is TRBV27 and J is TRBJ2-1, with 7 bases lining up with TRBD2. V was pared by 0 bases and J by 7 bases, with 6 bases of the junction left unmatched. CDR3 length equals 15 residues. The V gene's germline CDR1 is MNHEY and CDR2 SMNVEV (reference sequence). CDR3 sequence reads: CASSLSPGGGNEQFF. The CDR3 nucleotides read TGTGCCAGCAGTTTATCTCCGGGAGGTGGGAATGAGCAGTTCTTC.

This clone has just a few counts. The J gene is TRBJ1-1, the V gene TRBV2; TRBD1 might be the D (6 bases). With 10 bases removed from V and 4 bases from J, the gap between germline ends came to 16 bases. CDR1 and CDR2 from the germline V gene are SNHLY and FYNNEI. The CDR3 length is 13 residues. The CDR3 DNA reads TGTGCCATCCAGGCGGGGGCGGTCACTGAAGCTTTCTTT. The encoded protein is CAIQAGAVTEAFF.

This clone was observed a handful of times. This chain joins TRBV10-3 and TRBJ2-5, with 7 nucleotides matching TRBD2. The germline V gene encodes CDR1 ENHRY and CDR2 SYGVKD. V shed 6 bases and J 0 bases; nucleotides not matched to a gene: 1. The CDR3 is made up of 13 amino acids. The CDR3 sequence: CAISLADQETQYF. CDR3 coding DNA: TGTGCCATCAGCCTAGCGGACCAAGAGACCCAGTACTTC.

The gene calls are TRBV21-1 and TRBJ2-1; the table assigns TRBD2, which was not confirmed against the DNA. TRBV21-1 is tagged as a pseudogene. The CDR3 runs to 17 residues. CDR3 DNA: TGTGCCAGCAGCAAAGCGCGAGCGCCAGACTCCTACAATGAGCAGTTCTTC. It codes for CASSKARAPDSYNEQFF.

CDR3 loop: CASSLSPAAGLEQYF. The CDR3 DNA reads as TGTGCCAGCAGTTTATCTCCGGCCGCCGGATTGGAGCAGTACTTC. This chain connects TRBV28 to TRBJ2-7; D uncertain. Deletions cut 1 base from V and 7 bases from J, with 17 bases between. The germline V gene has CDR1 MDHEN and CDR2 SYDVKM. There are 15 residues in the CDR3. Combining the CDR3 with reference TRBV28 and TRBJ2-7 gives the whole variable domain DVKVTQSSRYLVKRTGEKVFLECVQDMDHENMFWYRQDPGLGLRLIYFSYDVKMKEKGDIPEGYSVSREKKERFSLILESASTNQTSMYLCASSLSPAAGLEQYFGPGTRLTVT.

This clone has only one observation. The chain is built from TRBV19 and TRBJ2-1; 7 bases match TRBD1. This CDR3 has 13 residues. In germline, CDR1 is LNHDA, CDR2 SQIVND (reference sequence). With 9 bases clipped from V and 2 bases from J, the junction kept 4 bases outside the gene matches. The CDR3 region has the DNA TGTGCCAGCCGGGACAGAACCTACAATGAGCAGTTCTTC. Translated: CASRDRTYNEQFF.

The rearrangement joins TRBV5-1 to TRBJ1-2, with 11 bases lining up with TRBD1. This CDR3 has 14 residues. The V segment lost 3 bases and the J segment 6 bases; nucleotides outside the gene matches: 4. CDR1 and CDR2 (germline): SGHRS, YFSETQ. CDR3 sequence reads: CASSSGQGAHGYTF. The CDR3 DNA is TGCGCCAGCAGCTCCGGACAGGGGGCGCATGGCTACACCTTC.

This sequence joins TRBV2 and TRBJ2-2; D gene uncertain. This CDR3 has 13 residues. The germline gives CDR1 SNHLY, CDR2 FYNNEI. The V gene lost 6 bases and the J gene lost 5 bases, with 10 bases spanning the gap. CDR3 in DNA: TGTGCCAGCAGAGGGATGCGGACCGGGGAGCTGTTTTTT. Translation: CASRGMRTGELFF.

The rearrangement joins TRBV10-2 to TRBJ2-2; no definite D call. Germline V lookup: CDR1 WSHSY, CDR2 SAAADI. The CDR3 is made up of 15 amino acids. Trimming stripped 3 bases from V and 4 bases from J, with 12 bases between. CDR3 sequence reads: CASSDPLTATGELFF. The CDR3 DNA follows: TGCGCCAGCAGTGACCCCTTGACTGCCACCGGGGAGCTGTTTTTT.

The chain has TRBV2 and TRBJ2-2; D gene unclear. This CDR3 spans 11 amino acids. Germline V gene lookup returns CDR1 SNHLY and CDR2 FYNNEI. Trimming shortened V by 2 bases and J by 9 bases, and 4 bases separated the two germline ends. CDR3: CASSERRELFF. CDR3 sequence (DNA): TGTGCCAGCAGTGAAAGACGGGAGCTGTTTTTT.

This chain uses TRBV7-9 with TRBJ2-6; possibly TRBD2 for D (6 bases). The CDR3 consists of 18 residues. V gave up 2 bases and J gave up 1 base, with 15 bases separating them. CDR1 SEHNR and CDR2 FQNEAQ come from the germline V gene (reference sequence). The CDR3 DNA reads TGTGCCAGCAGCTTATCGGCGGGACGGGCATCTGGGGCCAACGTCCTGACTTTC. Translating gives CASSLSAGRASGANVLTF.

V usage is TRBV28 and J usage is TRBJ1-2, with TRBD1 matching 12 bases. This CDR3 region has 15 residues. From germline, CDR1 is MDHEN and CDR2 SYDVKM. In DNA, the CDR3 is TGTGCTTCCCGGGACAGGGGGCGCCCCGGCTATGGCTACACCTTC. Its translation is CASRDRGRPGYGYTF.